The next 22 T cell receptor beta chains were all read from a single sample in a study of blood T cell repertoires in COVID-19. Some clones are missing from TCRdb's copy, which holds only in-frame ones; the method was immunoSEQ multiplex PCR. The repertoire has 56,000 or so clones, 85% to 90% of them found once; the top ten carry roughly 43%. The source material was peripheral blood. The receptors originated from an older woman with COVID-19, enrolled during active disease.

This chain joins TRBV5-1 and TRBJ2-7; 7 bases map to TRBD2. With V trimmed by 0 bases and J by 5 bases, 8 bases remained unmatched. Germline CDR1 reads SGHRS; CDR2 reads YFSETQ. The CDR3 has 15 residues. The CDR3 loop reads CASSLVGEGIHEQYF. The CDR3 nucleotides are TGCGCCAGCAGCTTGGTGGGGGAGGGTATCCACGAGCAGTACTTC.

This clone was recorded only once. The rearrangement links TRBV18 to TRBJ2-1; 10 bases fit TRBD2. V shed 4 bases, J shed 6 bases, and the junction held 6 bases outside the gene matches. This CDR3 region has 15 residues. CDR1 is KGHSH, CDR2 LQKENI, per germline. CDR3 in amino acids: CASSRASGGPNEQFF. Here the CDR3 DNA reads TGTGCCAGCTCACGGGCTAGCGGGGGACCCAATGAGCAGTTCTTC.

The J gene is TRBJ1-2, the V gene TRBV6-1; D is undetermined. V lost 0 bases to trimming and J lost 8 bases, with 16 bases between them. CDR3 length: 15 amino acids. Germline CDR1 is MNHNS and CDR2 is SASEGT. CDR3 protein: CASSEAQWTLRGYTF. Written as DNA, the CDR3 is TGTGCCAGCAGTGAAGCTCAGTGGACTCTTAGGGGCTACACCTTC.

The chain couples TRBV28 to TRBJ1-6, with a weak D call TRBD1 (6 bases). CDR1 is MDHEN, CDR2 SYDVKM, per germline. The CDR3 consists of 15 residues. Trimming removed 8 bases at V and 6 bases at J, with 17 bases between. For the CDR3, the DNA is TGTGCCAGCTCACTGACAGGCTTCGGTAATTCACCCCTCCACTTT. Its translation is CASSLTGFGNSPLHF. The variable domain in full, with the rest retrieved from reference TRBV28 and TRBJ1-6, is DVKVTQSSRYLVKRTGEKVFLECVQDMDHENMFWYRQDPGLGLRLIYFSYDVKMKEKGDIPEGYSVSREKKERFSLILESASTNQTSMYLCASSLTGFGNSPLHFGNGTRLTVT.

The sample holds a few counts of this clone. This chain uses TRBV9 with TRBJ2-5; 8 bases are a match to TRBD1. Germline V CDR1 and CDR2: SGDLS, YYNGEE. V was pared by 0 bases and J by 2 bases, with 6 bases of the junction left unmatched. The length of the CDR3 is 16 residues. CDR3 sequence: CASSVGGQGAQETQYF. The CDR3 DNA sequence: TGTGCCAGCAGCGTAGGCGGCCAGGGGGCGCAAGAGACCCAGTACTTC.

The chain employs TRBV5-4 and TRBJ1-4; the match to TRBD1 covers 8 bases. Trimming removed 4 bases from V and 0 bases from J; junction bases left unmatched: 5. The germline V gene has CDR1 SGHNT and CDR2 YYREEE (reference sequence). The CDR3 loop spans 16 amino acids. CDR3: CASSTQGAPTNEKLFF. The CDR3 DNA follows: TGTGCCAGCAGCACGCAGGGGGCGCCAACTAATGAAAAACTGTTTTTT.

The chain combines TRBV7-6 with TRBJ2-5, with D perhaps matching TRBD1 (6 bases). The CDR3 is 18 residues long. The V gene's germline CDR1 is SGHVS and CDR2 FNYEAQ. V was clipped by 0 bases and J by 2 bases, with 19 bases between them. The CDR3 reads CASSLAGRQAWGQETQYF. The CDR3 bases are TGTGCCAGCAGCTTAGCTGGACGACAGGCATGGGGTCAAGAGACCCAGTACTTC.

The chain has TRBV18 and TRBJ1-3; possibly TRBD1 for D (5 bases). The ends were cut back, 2 bases at V and 2 bases at J, with 10 bases in the middle. This CDR3 is built from 15 residues. The V gene's germline CDR1 is KGHSH and CDR2 LQKENI. Here the CDR3 DNA reads TGTGCCAGCTCACCAGCGGGACGAACTGGAAACACCATATATTTT. Encoded protein: CASSPAGRTGNTIYF.

J is TRBJ2-7 and V is TRBV6-6; no firm D call. Trimming took off 2 bases at V and 6 bases at J, with 5 bases between the two ends. CDR1 and CDR2 from the germline V gene are MNHNY and SVGAGI (reference sequence). This CDR3 has 11 residues. The DNA for the CDR3 is TGTGCCAGCAGTTACAACGGCGAGCAGTACTTC. Protein: CASSYNGEQYF.

The rearrangement links TRBV6-5 to TRBJ1-2; TRBD1 is a possible D gene (6 bases). The length of the CDR3 is 15 residues. The ends were cut back, 5 bases at V and 1 base at J, with 14 bases in the middle. Per germline, CDR1 MNHEY and CDR2 SVGAGI. CDR3 loop: CASSPGGHLNYGYTF. Written as DNA, the CDR3 is TGTGCCAGCAGTCCCGGGGGGCACCTTAACTATGGCTACACCTTC.

V usage is TRBV6-2 or TRBV6-3 and J usage is TRBJ2-1, with 15 bases that match TRBD2. The length of the CDR3 is 15 residues. CDR1 is MNHEY, CDR2 SVGEGT, per germline. The V and J ends lost 5 bases and 11 bases, in that order; junction bases with no gene match: 7. The CDR3 DNA reads as TGTGCCAGCAGTGGTGGGACTAGCGGGGGGAACCAGCAGTTCTTC. Its protein product is CASSGGTSGGNQQFF.

This chain uses TRBV6-1 with TRBJ1-5; possible D gene TRBD1, 5 bases. The CDR3 spans 14 residues. In germline, CDR1 is MNHNS, CDR2 SASEGT. The V gene lost 0 bases and the J gene lost 2 bases, with 5 bases spanning the gap. The CDR3 DNA reads as TGTGCCAGCAGTGAAGCAGGGGGCAATCAGCCCCAGCATTTT. This encodes CASSEAGGNQPQHF.

This chain connects TRBV28 to TRBJ1-2; D is perhaps TRBD1 (5 bases). The CDR3 totals 13 residues. Per the germline V gene, CDR1 is MDHEN and CDR2 is SYDVKM. Trimming took off 4 bases at V and 7 bases at J, with 13 bases between the two ends. CDR3 in DNA: TGTGCCAGCAGTTCCGCAGGGCTGAGTGGCTACACCTTC. Protein sequence: CASSSAGLSGYTF.

The rearrangement links TRBV5-5 to TRBJ1-2, with TRBD1 as a possible D gene (6 bases). The V end lost 0 bases, the J end lost 4 bases, and 13 bases lay between the germline ends. This CDR3 is 15 amino acids long. Germline CDR1 reads SGHKS; CDR2 reads YYEKEE (reference sequence). The chain's CDR3 is CASSLVTGYSYGYTF. The CDR3 DNA reads TGTGCCAGCAGCTTGGTCACAGGGTATAGCTATGGCTACACCTTC.

The V call is TRBV27, the J call TRBJ2-3, with TRBD2 identical over 13 bases. J was trimmed by 4 bases and V by 2 bases; bases with no gene match: 3. The V gene's germline CDR1 is MNHEY and CDR2 SMNVEV (reference sequence). The CDR3 covers 16 residues. This CDR3 is CASSLLGLAGADTQYF. As DNA, the CDR3 is TGTGCCAGCAGTTTACTCGGACTAGCGGGAGCAGATACGCAGTATTTT.

The rearrangement uses TRBV28 and TRBJ2-1; the match to TRBD2 covers 7 bases. The length of the CDR3 is 16 residues. V was pared by 5 bases and J by 7 bases, with 14 bases of the junction left unmatched. Germline-derived CDR1 and CDR2 are MDHEN and SYDVKM. CDR3 protein: CASSPPKTGGRNEQFF. The CDR3 coding sequence is TGTGCCAGCAGTCCGCCGAAGACGGGAGGAAGAAATGAGCAGTTCTTC.

This sequence joins TRBV5-5 and TRBJ2-7; TRBD1 matches 7 bases. After removal of 0 bases from V and 7 bases from J, the junction contained 4 bases not matched to a gene. CDR1 is SGHKS, CDR2 YYEKEE, per germline (reference sequence). CDR3 length equals 13 residues. The CDR3 here is CASSLGTGMEQYF. CDR3 nucleotides: TGTGCCAGCAGCTTGGGGACAGGTATGGAGCAGTACTTC.

The chain is built from TRBV11-2 and TRBJ1-1; D is uncertain. Trimming took off 4 bases at V and 1 base at J, with 7 bases between the two ends. The CDR3 loop spans 13 amino acids. Looked up from germline, CDR1 is SGHAT and CDR2 is FQNNGV. As DNA, the CDR3 is TGTGCCAGCAGCTACACCCAGAACACTGAAGCTTTCTTT. This gives the protein CASSYTQNTEAFF.

This chain connects TRBV30 to TRBJ1-2, with D possibly matching TRBD1 (6 bases). Germline CDR1 reads GTSNPN; CDR2 reads SVGIG (reference sequence). CDR3 length: 13 amino acids. Between the trimmed V and J ends, which lost 2 bases and 2 bases, there was a span of 9 bases. The CDR3 DNA follows: TGTGCCTGGAGTCCAGGGGCGAACTATGGCTACACCTTC. It is translated as CAWSPGANYGYTF.

The V gene is TRBV7-2, the J gene TRBJ1-5, with 7 bases aligning to TRBD1. Per germline, CDR1 SGHTA and CDR2 FQGNSA. The CDR3 has 15 residues. With V trimmed by 3 bases and J by 3 bases, 5 bases remained unmatched. CDR3 region: CASSFGTALNQPQHF. The CDR3 bases are TGTGCCAGCAGCTTCGGGACAGCCCTCAATCAGCCCCAGCATTTT. The full variable domain, rest sourced from reference TRBV7-2 and TRBJ1-5, is GAGVSQSPSNKVTEKGKDVELRCDPISGHTALYWYRQSLGQGLEFLIYFQGNSAPDKSGLPSDRFSAERTGGSVSTLTIQRTQQEDSAVYLCASSFGTALNQPQHFGDGTRLSIL.

The chain has TRBV29-1 and TRBJ1-1; 9 nucleotides line up with TRBD1. The CDR3 is 11 residues long. The germline CDR1 and CDR2 sequences are SQVTM and ANQGSEA. J lost 7 bases, V lost 4 bases, and 1 base had no gene match. CDR3 sequence (DNA): TGCAGCGTTGGGGGACAGGGTGAAGCTTTCTTT. The encoded protein is CSVGGQGEAFF. Supplemented by reference TRBV29-1 and TRBJ1-1, the full variable domain reads SAVISQKPSRDICQRGTSLTIQCQVDSQVTMMFWYRQQPGQSLTLIATANQGSEATYESGFVIDKFPISRPNLTFSTLTVSNMSPEDSSIYLCSVGGQGEAFFGQGTRLTVV.

The J gene is TRBJ2-1, the V gene TRBV6-5, with D possibly being TRBD2 (5 bases). This CDR3 spans 15 amino acids. Germline CDR1 is MNHEY and CDR2 is SVGAGI. The V and J ends lost 0 bases and 0 bases respectively, with 6 bases between them. The CDR3 bases are TGTGCCAGCAGTTACTCGGGGAGCTCCTACAATGAGCAGTTCTTC. Protein product: CASSYSGSSYNEQFF.